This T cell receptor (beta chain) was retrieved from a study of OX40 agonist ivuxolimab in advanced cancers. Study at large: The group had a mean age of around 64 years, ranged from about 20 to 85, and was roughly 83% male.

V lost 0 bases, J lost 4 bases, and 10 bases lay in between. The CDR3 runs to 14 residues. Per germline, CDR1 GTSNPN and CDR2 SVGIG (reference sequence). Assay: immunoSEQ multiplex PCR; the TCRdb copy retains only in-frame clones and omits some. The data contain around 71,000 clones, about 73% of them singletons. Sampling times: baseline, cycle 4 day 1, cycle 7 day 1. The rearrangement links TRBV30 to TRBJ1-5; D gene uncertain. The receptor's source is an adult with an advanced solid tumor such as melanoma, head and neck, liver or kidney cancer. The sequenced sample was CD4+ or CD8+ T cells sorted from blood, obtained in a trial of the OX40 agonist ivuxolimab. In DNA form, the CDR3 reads TGTGCCTGGAGTGTAAAACAGAAAAATCAGCCCCAGCATTTT. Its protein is CAWSVKQKNQPQHF.